Reported below is one T cell receptor beta chain. What it recognizes is unknown. All patients experienced relapse after autologous stem cell transplantation, and brentuximab vedotin exposure was variable. The patients, who had relapsed/refractory classical Hodgkin lymphoma, achieved best responses of complete response, partial response or progressive disease. This record belongs to a study of PD-1 blockade in classical Hodgkin lymphoma. Broader study findings: Relative to healthy donors, newly diagnosed patients reportedly had lower baseline TCR diversity, which was reported as lower still in relapsed/refractory patients. Lower baseline TCR diversity marked trial partial responders and progressors.

Sequencing used immunoSEQ multiplex PCR; TCRdb keeps in-frame clones, though not all of them. This table has under 80,000 clones, about 64% appearing once. This TCR was sampled from a human donor with classical Hodgkin lymphoma. Sequenced material: peripheral blood mononuclear cells (PBMCs), taken before the second cycle of nivolumab.

The CDR3 bases are TGTGCCAGCAGCTCCCAGGGGGCTGGGGTGGGAGGCTACACCTTC. Protein product: CASSSQGAGVGGYTF. The chain is built from TRBV5-6 and TRBJ1-2; 8 bases are a match to TRBD1. Germline-derived CDR1 and CDR2 are SGHDT and YYEEEE. The length of the CDR3 is 15 residues. With 3 bases clipped from V and 8 bases from J, the junction kept 12 bases outside the gene matches.